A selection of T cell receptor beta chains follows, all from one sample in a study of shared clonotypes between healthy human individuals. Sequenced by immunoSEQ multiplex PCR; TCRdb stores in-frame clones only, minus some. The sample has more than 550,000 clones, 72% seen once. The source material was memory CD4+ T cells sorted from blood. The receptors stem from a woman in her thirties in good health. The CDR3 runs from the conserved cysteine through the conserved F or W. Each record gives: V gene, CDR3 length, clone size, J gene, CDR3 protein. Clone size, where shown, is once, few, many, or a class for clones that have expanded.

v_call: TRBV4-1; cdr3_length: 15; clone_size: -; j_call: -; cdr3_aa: CASSRGLAENYEQYF
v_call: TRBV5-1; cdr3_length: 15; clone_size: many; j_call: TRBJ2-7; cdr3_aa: CASSSWTGGSYEQYF
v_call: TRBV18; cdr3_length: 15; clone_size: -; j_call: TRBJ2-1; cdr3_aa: CASSPFGTTYNEQFF
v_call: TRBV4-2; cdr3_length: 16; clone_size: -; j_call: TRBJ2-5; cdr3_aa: CASSHTTSGNVETQYF
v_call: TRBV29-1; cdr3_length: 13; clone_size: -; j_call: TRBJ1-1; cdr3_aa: CSVVGHQNTEAFF
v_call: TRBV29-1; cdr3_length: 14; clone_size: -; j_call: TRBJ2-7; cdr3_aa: CSVEDSGAPDEQYF
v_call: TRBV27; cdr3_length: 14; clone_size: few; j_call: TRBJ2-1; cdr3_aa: CASRMFADINEQFF
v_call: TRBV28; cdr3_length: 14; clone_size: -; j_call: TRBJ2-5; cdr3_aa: CASSRPGTTETQYF
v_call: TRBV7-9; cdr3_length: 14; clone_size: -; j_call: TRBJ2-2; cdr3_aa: CASSLGRGPGELFF
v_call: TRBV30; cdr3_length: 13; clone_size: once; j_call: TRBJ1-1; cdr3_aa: CAWARGQDTEAFF
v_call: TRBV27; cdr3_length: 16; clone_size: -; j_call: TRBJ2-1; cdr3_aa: CASSSLYGKVDNEQFF
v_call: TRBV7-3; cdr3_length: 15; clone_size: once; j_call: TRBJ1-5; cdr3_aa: CASSLIRASNQPQHF
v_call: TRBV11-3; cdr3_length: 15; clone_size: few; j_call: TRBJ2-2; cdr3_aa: CASSLGTQATGELFF
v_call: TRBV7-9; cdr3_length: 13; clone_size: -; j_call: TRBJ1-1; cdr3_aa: CASSFAGNTEAFF
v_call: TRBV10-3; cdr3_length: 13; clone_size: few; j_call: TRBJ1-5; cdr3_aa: CAISGGGDQPQHF
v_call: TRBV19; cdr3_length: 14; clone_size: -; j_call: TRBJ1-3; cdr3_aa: CASSPDRVGNTIYF
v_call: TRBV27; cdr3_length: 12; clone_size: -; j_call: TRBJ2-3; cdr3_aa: CASSSNTDTQYF
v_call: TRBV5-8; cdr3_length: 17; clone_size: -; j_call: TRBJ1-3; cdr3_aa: CASGDYGQAVSGNTIYF
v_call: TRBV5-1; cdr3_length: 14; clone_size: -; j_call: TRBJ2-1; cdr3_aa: CASSPGRSYNEQFF
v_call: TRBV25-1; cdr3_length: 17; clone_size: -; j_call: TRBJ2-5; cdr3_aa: CASSELTRTEEEETQYF
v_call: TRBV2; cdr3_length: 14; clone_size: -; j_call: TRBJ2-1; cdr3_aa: CASSLQGTRGEQFF
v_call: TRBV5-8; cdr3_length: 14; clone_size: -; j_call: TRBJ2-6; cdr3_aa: CASSPASGANVLTF
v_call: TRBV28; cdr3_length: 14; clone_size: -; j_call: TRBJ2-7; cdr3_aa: CASSLVRRNYEQYF
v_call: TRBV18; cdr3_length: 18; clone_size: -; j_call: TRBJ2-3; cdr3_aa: CASSPYGTSGYSTDTQYF
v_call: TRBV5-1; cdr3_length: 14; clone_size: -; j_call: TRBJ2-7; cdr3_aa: CASRIGRETDEQYF
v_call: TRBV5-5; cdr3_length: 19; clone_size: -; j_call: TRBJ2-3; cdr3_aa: CASSLEGLAGGRSTDTQYF